This T cell receptor (beta chain) derives from a study of cytomegalovirus exposure and HLA in healthy donors. As for this clone: The antigen remains undetermined.

The PCR ran on 60 Vbeta and 13 Jbeta primers. As handled by the study authors: Later analysis identified tens of millions of unique TCR beta chains, 8.5 million to 13 million shared. TCRdb's copy holds only in-frame clones and misses some; the assay was immunoSEQ multiplex PCR. V, J and clone size were drawn from that table, and D and trimming were deduced from the DNA. Here the sample spans 100,000 to 150,000 clones, roughly 79% being singletons. This CDR3 contains 17 residues. Losses at the gene ends were 4 bases for V and 2 bases for J; bases not matched to a gene: 11. Germline assignment: CDR1 SGHAT and CDR2 FQNNGV. Study findings and constraints: It was around 160 TCR beta chains that were listed as cytomegalovirus-associated.

The receptor's source is a young woman in good health and CMV-seronegative. The V call is TRBV11-2, the J call TRBJ1-1; TRBD1 agrees at 9 bases. The material sequenced was PBMCs. This CDR3 reads CASSSPETGGRNTEAFF. As DNA, the CDR3 is TGTGCCAGCAGCTCCCCCGAGACAGGGGGTCGAAACACTGAAGCTTTCTTT.